These 26 T cell receptor beta chains originate from one sample sequenced in a study of shared clonotypes between healthy human individuals. Some clones are missing from TCRdb's copy, which holds only in-frame ones; the method was immunoSEQ multiplex PCR. The table lists roughly 2.2 million clones, 85% to 95% of them singletons. The sequencing sample was made of naive CD4+ T cells from PBMCs. Sample subset: CD45RA+ positively selected. The receptors were sampled from a young man in good health. Some clones in this sample may be carry-over from other donors' samples.

This clone was found once. The chain is built from TRBV15 and TRBJ2-1; tentative D call: TRBD2 (6 bases). CDR1 is LNHNV and CDR2 is YYDKDF in the germline V gene (reference sequence). The CDR3 extends over 14 amino acids. The V end was cut by 1 base, the J end by 8 bases, with 12 bases between. The CDR3 is CATSRARELDEQFF. Written as DNA, the CDR3 is TGTGCCACCAGCAGAGCCCGGGAGTTAGATGAGCAGTTCTTC.

This chain links TRBV6-5 with TRBJ1-2; no firm D call. CDR1 and CDR2 from the germline V gene are MNHEY and SVGAGI. This CDR3 comprises 13 residues. V was clipped by 0 bases and J by 9 bases, with 11 bases between them. CDR3 residues: CASSYSIPLSYTF. CDR3 sequence (DNA): TGTGCCAGCAGTTACTCGATTCCTCTTAGCTACACCTTC.

The chain combines TRBV5-1 with TRBJ2-2; D ambiguous. The CDR3 has 15 residues. Germline assignment: CDR1 SGHRS and CDR2 YFSETQ. V gave up 1 base and J gave up 1 base, with 8 bases separating them. CDR3 nucleotides: TGCGCCAGCAGCTTGTTACAGCAGAACACCGGGGAGCTGTTTTTT. It translates to CASSLLQQNTGELFF.

The rearrangement links TRBV7-2 to TRBJ1-4; no clear D gene. The CDR3 is 16 residues long. Germline V CDR1 and CDR2: SGHTA, FQGNSA. V lost 1 base and J 6 bases, leaving 15 bases between the germline ends. The CDR3 reads CASSLEGGRNHEKLFF. CDR3 bases: TGTGCCAGCAGCTTAGAAGGAGGCAGGAACCATGAAAAACTGTTTTTT.

The chain combines TRBV6-6 with TRBJ1-3; tentatively, D is TRBD1 (6 bases). Trimming shortened V by 2 bases and J by 4 bases, and 15 bases separated the two germline ends. CDR3 length equals 16 residues. In germline, CDR1 is MNHNY, CDR2 SVGAGI (reference sequence). The CDR3 loop is CASSYPRGAGGNTIYF. The CDR3 coding sequence is TGTGCCAGCAGTTACCCGAGGGGGGCTGGGGGAAACACCATATATTTT.

Note on this clone: Other DNA sequences within the sample encode an identical CDR3. This chain joins TRBV20-1 and TRBJ1-5, with no clear D. Germline V CDR1 and CDR2: DFQATT, SNEGSKA (reference sequence). CDR3 length equals 11 residues. Trimming removed 4 bases from V and 1 base from J, with 2 bases in between. CDR3 loop: CSAKSNQPQHF. DNA for the CDR3: TGCAGTGCTAAAAGCAATCAGCCCCAGCATTTT.

The V and J genes are TRBV4-1 and TRBJ2-7, with TRBD2 matching 8 bases. There are 15 residues in the CDR3. CDR1 is MGHRA, CDR2 YSYEKL, per germline. J lost 3 bases, V lost 3 bases, and 7 bases had no gene match. CDR3 nucleotides: TGCGCCAGCAGCCAGGGGCTAGCGGGCTACTACGAGCAGTACTTC. It yields the protein CASSQGLAGYYEQYF.

The chain couples TRBV27 to TRBJ2-7; maybe TRBD1 (6 bases). This CDR3 region has 15 residues. CDR1 is MNHEY and CDR2 is SMNVEV in the germline V gene (reference sequence). V gave up 6 bases and J gave up 0 bases, with 15 bases separating them. CDR3 nucleotides: TGTGCCAGCAGCGTAAGGGGGTTTATCTCCTACGAGCAGTACTTC. It yields the protein CASSVRGFISYEQYF.

This sequence joins TRBV2 and TRBJ1-2; tentative D call: TRBD1 (5 bases). Trimming left V 5 bases short and J 1 base short, with 8 bases between. The CDR3 runs 13 residues. The V gene's germline CDR1 is SNHLY and CDR2 FYNNEI. In DNA form, the CDR3 reads TGTGCCAGCAGTCCAGGGAATAACTATGGCTACACCTTC. Its translation: CASSPGNNYGYTF.

The rearrangement joins TRBV5-1 to TRBJ1-2; 7 positions match TRBD1. The germline CDR1 and CDR2 sequences are SGHRS and YFSETQ. Unmatched junction bases numbered 9, after V lost 4 bases and J lost 3 bases. This CDR3 contains 15 residues. The CDR3 nucleotides are TGCGCCAGCAGCCGTACAGGGGCCTCCCACTATGGCTACACCTTC. As protein: CASSRTGASHYGYTF.

The chain employs TRBV5-1 and TRBJ1-2; 10 bases are shared with TRBD1. The CDR3 spans 16 residues. After removal of 4 bases from V and 6 bases from J, the junction contained 12 bases not matched to a gene. Germline CDR1 SGHRS, CDR2 YFSETQ. The CDR3 sequence is CASSPAGLGTGDGYTF. As DNA, the CDR3 is TGCGCCAGCAGCCCAGCCGGCCTTGGGACAGGGGATGGCTACACCTTC. The variable domain in full, completed from reference TRBV5-1 and TRBJ1-2, reads KAGVTQTPRYLIKTRGQQVTLSCSPISGHRSVSWYQQTPGQGLQFLFEYFSETQRNKGNFPGRFSGRQFSNSRSEMNVSTLELGDSALYLCASSPAGLGTGDGYTFGSGTRLTVV.

V and J are TRBV2 and TRBJ2-1; D remains ambiguous. Germline V gene sequence: CDR1 SNHLY, CDR2 FYNNEI. The CDR3 is 16 residues long. V gave up 2 bases and J gave up 7 bases, with 18 bases separating them. The DNA for the CDR3 is TGTGCCAGCAGTGAATCTGTCTTGGTTAGACGGAATGAGCAGTTCTTC. Encoded protein: CASSESVLVRRNEQFF. The variable domain in full, with the rest retrieved from reference TRBV2 and TRBJ2-1, is EPEVTQTPSHQVTQMGQEVILRCVPISNHLYFYWYRQILGQKVEFLVSFYNNEISEKSEIFDDQFSVERPDGSNFTLKIRSTKLEDSAMYFCASSESVLVRRNEQFFGPGTRLTVL.

The chain uses TRBV19 and TRBJ2-2, with TRBD1 as a possible D gene (5 bases). Germline assignment: CDR1 LNHDA and CDR2 SQIVND (reference sequence). This CDR3 has 15 residues. Deletions cut 4 bases from V and 7 bases from J, with 16 bases between. The CDR3 DNA reads as TGTGCCAGTAGTAGCCGGCGAACAGGTGGCGGGGAGCTGTTTTTT. The encoded protein is CASSSRRTGGGELFF. The whole variable domain, filled in from reference TRBV19 and TRBJ2-2, reads DGGITQSPKYLFRKEGQNVTLSCEQNLNHDAMYWYRQDPGQGLRLIYYSQIVNDFQKGDIAEGYSVSREKKESFPLTVTSAQKNPTAFYLCASSSRRTGGGELFFGEGSRLTVL.

The chain recombines TRBV7-2 with TRBJ2-6, with D perhaps being TRBD1 or TRBD2 (5 bases each). The germline V gene encodes CDR1 SGHTA and CDR2 FQGNSA. V was trimmed by 5 bases and J by 2 bases, leaving 19 bases between them. This CDR3 is built from 18 residues. The CDR3 nucleotides read TGTGCCAGCAGCCTACTATCTTTCCAGGGAGCTGGGGCCAACGTCCTGACTTTC. Encoded protein: CASSLLSFQGAGANVLTF. The whole variable domain, filled in from reference TRBV7-2 and TRBJ2-6, reads GAGVSQSPSNKVTEKGKDVELRCDPISGHTALYWYRQSLGQGLEFLIYFQGNSAPDKSGLPSDRFSAERTGGSVSTLTIQRTQQEDSAVYLCASSLLSFQGAGANVLTFGAGSRLTVL.

This clone has just one count. This chain joins TRBV11-2 and TRBJ2-7; 10 nucleotides line up with TRBD1. This CDR3 region has 17 residues. The trim removed 2 bases at V and 7 bases at J, leaving 14 bases unmatched. Germline V gene data show CDR1 as SGHAT and CDR2 as FQNNGV. The CDR3 here is CASSLLLSDRGPSEQYF. The CDR3, as DNA: TGTGCCAGCAGCTTATTATTGTCCGACAGGGGGCCCTCTGAGCAGTACTTC.

The chain couples TRBV6-4 to TRBJ2-7; 13 nucleotides agree with TRBD2. Germline V CDR1 and CDR2: MRHNA, SNTAGT. CDR3 length: 18 amino acids. Germline trimming cut 6 bases from V and 6 bases from J; bases unmatched to any gene: 17. CDR3 loop: CASRRGLAGCEVDGEQYF. The CDR3 DNA reads as TGTGCCAGCAGAAGGGGACTAGCGGGATGCGAAGTAGACGGCGAGCAGTACTTC.

This chain links TRBV4-1 with TRBJ1-6, with TRBD1 matching over 8 bases. Germline CDR1 is MGHRA and CDR2 is YSYEKL. The V and J ends lost 3 bases and 7 bases, in that order; junction bases with no gene match: 5. The CDR3 has 15 amino acids. DNA for the CDR3: TGCGCCAGCAGCCACCCACAGGGGGACAATTCACCCCTCCACTTT. Its protein is CASSHPQGDNSPLHF.

Only one count was recorded for this clone. J is TRBJ2-2 and V is TRBV6-1; no firm D call. The CDR3 is 16 residues long. Between the trimmed V and J ends, which lost 0 bases and 6 bases, there was a span of 14 bases. Per the germline V gene, CDR1 is MNHNS and CDR2 is SASEGT. In DNA form, the CDR3 reads TGTGCCAGCAGTGAAGCGGTGGCAGTTCAGGCCGGGGAGCTGTTTTTT. It is translated as CASSEAVAVQAGELFF.

The V gene is TRBV25-1, the J gene TRBJ2-2; tentatively, D is TRBD1 (6 bases). CDR1 and CDR2 (germline): MGHDK, SYGVNS. V was shortened by 3 bases and J by 5 bases, with 16 bases between the two germline ends. The CDR3 has 16 residues. The CDR3 DNA follows: TGTGCCAGCAGTGAGGGAAACGGCAGGGGAACCGGGGAGCTGTTTTTT. This gives the protein CASSEGNGRGTGELFF.

This sequence joins TRBV11-2 and TRBJ2-3, with D maybe TRBD2 (6 bases). The CDR3 length is 14 residues. Trimming removed 2 bases from V and 4 bases from J, with 10 bases in between. Germline CDR1 is SGHAT and CDR2 is FQNNGV. The CDR3 sequence is CASSLRLVPDTQYF. CDR3 in DNA: TGTGCCAGCAGCTTAAGACTAGTTCCAGATACGCAGTATTTT.

The chain employs TRBV18 and TRBJ2-7; 10 nucleotides line up with TRBD2. The CDR3 has 15 residues. Germline V gene sequence: CDR1 KGHSH, CDR2 LQKENI. The junction had 7 bases not matched to a gene; V was cut back by 6 bases and J by 2 bases. The CDR3 nucleotides are TGTGCCAGCTCTCTGACTAGCGGGTACCCCTACGAGCAGTACTTC. This translates into CASSLTSGYPYEQYF.

The V call is TRBV11-3, the J call TRBJ2-5; D is ambiguous. This CDR3 contains 12 residues. Germline V gives CDR1 SGHNT, CDR2 YENEEA. V lost 4 bases, J lost 8 bases, and 11 bases lay in between. The CDR3 nucleotides are TGTGCCAGCAGCTCAAAGACGGGTACCCAGTACTTC. Its protein product is CASSSKTGTQYF.

This chain links TRBV19 with TRBJ1-1; D call uncertain. This CDR3 contains 15 residues. Trimming stripped 5 bases from V and 0 bases from J, with 13 bases between. The germline gives CDR1 LNHDA, CDR2 SQIVND (reference sequence). The CDR3 bases are TGTGCCAGTAGTCAACGGACGGTCATGAACACTGAAGCTTTCTTT. This encodes CASSQRTVMNTEAFF.

The V and J genes are TRBV4-2 and TRBJ2-5; D not certain. This CDR3 comprises 15 residues. Germline assignment: CDR1 LGHNA and CDR2 YNFKEQ. The V and J ends lost 1 base and 2 bases respectively, with 11 bases between them. The CDR3 DNA sequence: TGTGCCAGCAGCCAAGGTAACTACGAACAAGAGACCCAGTACTTC. Translating gives CASSQGNYEQETQYF.

Written as DNA, the CDR3 is TGTGCCATCAGGAACCCTGCAGGGCAAGAGACCCAGTACTTC. It encodes CAIRNPAGQETQYF. The rearrangement links TRBV10-3 to TRBJ2-5, with a tentative D call TRBD1 (5 bases). Trimming removed 6 bases from V and 2 bases from J, with 13 bases in between. The CDR3 spans 14 residues. In germline, CDR1 is ENHRY, CDR2 SYGVKD.

Of note for this clone: Other DNA sequences in the sample encode the same CDR3. The genes are TRBV7-2 and TRBJ2-1, with D unresolved. V was shortened by 4 bases and J by 6 bases, with 4 bases between the two germline ends. CDR3 length equals 11 residues. Per the germline V gene, CDR1 is SGHTA and CDR2 is FQGNSA. CDR3 in DNA: TGTGCCAGCAGCTCTTCCAATGAGCAGTTCTTC. It yields the protein CASSSSNEQFF.